This T cell receptor (beta chain) is drawn from a study of response to subunit inactivated influenza vaccine. A remark on this clonotype: The target antigen is unknown.

TCRdb re-analysed the RT-PCR reads in MiXCR, keeping a single row per CDR3 protein. Of about 650,000 distinct CDR3 sequences in the sample, roughly 15% were seen once. Findings and limits, study-wide: The authors offered the suggestion that each seasonal influenza vaccination recruits few new T cells.

The sample in question was PBMCs from blood, obtained 14 days before vaccination. This TCR came from a man aged 50-59 years who received an inactivated influenza vaccine.

Here the CDR3 DNA reads TGCAGTGCTAGGGCTGAGTATACGCAGTATTTT. Residues: CSARAEYTQYF. V gene TRBV20-1 combines with J gene TRBJ2-3; D not resolved. The CDR3 runs 11 residues. The germline CDR1 and CDR2 sequences are DFQATT and SNEGSKA (reference sequence). Trimming took 3 bases from V and 7 from J, leaving 8 bases between them.